This T cell receptor beta chain was documented in a study of T cell responses to AZD1222 COVID-19 vaccine. V was pared by 3 bases and J by 4 bases, with 13 bases of the junction left unmatched. CDR3 size: 17 residues. The assay was immunoSEQ multiplex PCR, and TCRdb's table has in-frame clones only and misses some. The table shows 15,000 to 20,000 clones, with about nine tenths occurring only once. The source material was peripheral blood, sampled 28 days after the second AZD1222 dose. The receptor was isolated from an adult who received the AZD1222 COVID-19 vaccine. This rearrangement joins TRBV23-1 to TRBJ2-7, with 9 bases matching TRBD1. Being an ORF, TRBV23-1 has a function that is uncertain. CDR3 in amino acids: CASSHDPRDRATYEQYV. CDR3 bases: TGCGCCAGCAGTCACGACCCCCGGGACAGGGCAACATACGAGCAGTACGTC.